This T cell receptor beta chain is from a study of early T cells in non-severe SARS-CoV-2 infection. This clonotype was detected only a few times. TCRdb re-called the 5' RACE reads with MiXCR, one entry per CDR3 protein. The sample holds around 99,000 distinct CDR3 sequences, 11% seen once. The V end was cut by 6 bases, the J end by 2 bases, with 14 bases between. CDR1 and CDR2 (germline): MNHEY, SVGAGI. This CDR3 is 15 amino acids long. The sequenced sample was whole blood. The source of this sequence is an adult who was a healthcare worker with PCR-confirmed SARS-CoV-2 infection or an uninfected control (not recorded which). The chain recombines TRBV6-5 with TRBJ1-3; D remains unclear. The CDR3 loop reads CASSLSVGTGNTIYF. The CDR3, as DNA: TGTGCCAGCAGCCTCAGCGTCGGAACTGGAAACACCATATATTTT.